This TCR beta chain was sequenced in a study of T cells in Graves' hyperthyroidism and ophthalmopathy. TCR beta CDR3 regions were amplified from RNA. HTBI primers drove first-round RT-PCR of the TCR CDR3. Via MiXCR, TCRdb re-called the multiplex PCR reads, giving one row per CDR3 protein. The sample carries 560,000 or so distinct CDR3 sequences, 20% recorded once. The CDR3 has 12 residues. Per germline, CDR1 SNHLY and CDR2 FYNNEI. V was trimmed by 5 bases and J by 5 bases, leaving 10 bases between them. The V and J genes are TRBV2 and TRBJ2-7; a possible D gene is TRBD2 (7 bases). Sequenced sample: blood. The source of this sequence is a man aged 35 to 55 with Graves' ophthalmopathy. The CDR3 bases are TGTGCCAGCAGTTACGGGGGGCACGAGCAGTACTTC. Translating gives CASSYGGHEQYF.